This T cell receptor (beta chain) was recovered during a study of T cell responses to AZD1222 COVID-19 vaccine. Only in-frame clones appear in the TCRdb table, and some are missing; sequencing was by immunoSEQ multiplex PCR. The table shows around 88,000 clones, with around 90% occurring only once. Findings of the study overall: A mostly white British donor set with more females was recruited, and clonal diversity was possibly underestimated.

A note on this clone: Its antigen is currently unknown.

The TCR sequence derives from an adult in good health. The sequences come from peripheral blood, collected on day 0 of AZD1222 vaccination.

The CDR3 loop is CASSLSKESSGANEQFF. CDR3 DNA sequence: TGTGCCAGCAGTCTTAGCAAGGAGTCTAGCGGGGCCAATGAGCAGTTCTTC. The V call is TRBV3-1 (or the pseudogene TRBV3-2), the J call TRBJ2-1; 9 nucleotides agree with TRBD2. This CDR3 contains 17 residues. V was pared by 6 bases and J by 6 bases, with 15 bases of the junction left unmatched. CDR1 is LGHDT and CDR2 is YNNKEL in the germline V gene (reference sequence).